Below are 29 T cell receptor beta chains sequenced from a single sample in a study of glioma-infiltrating T cells after dendritic cell vaccination. Indicated time point: after dendritic cell vaccination, including at tumor progression/relapse. Profiling relied on immunoSEQ multiplex PCR, and the TCRdb table lists in-frame clones only, not all of them. The sample includes over 75,000 clones, 75% to 90% of them seen just once. The starting material was blood, obtained after dendritic cell vaccination. Receptors originate from a human donor with glioblastoma.

This sequence joins TRBV7-2 and TRBJ1-5; unclear D gene. V was trimmed by 1 base and J by 3 bases, leaving 10 bases between them. Germline lookup yields CDR1 SGHTA and CDR2 FQGNSA. This CDR3 spans 15 amino acids. The CDR3 DNA follows: TGTGCCAGCAGCTTAGTGCAAGCCGCCAATCAGCCCCAGCATTTT. This gives the protein CASSLVQAANQPQHF.

V usage is TRBV6-4 and J usage is TRBJ2-1; 12 bases match TRBD1. V shed 2 bases, J shed 8 bases, and the junction held 4 bases outside the gene matches. There are 15 residues in the CDR3. Germline CDR1 MRHNA, CDR2 SNTAGT. The CDR3 DNA is TGTGCCAGCAGTGACGGGGGACAGGGGGCGGATGAGCAGTTCTTC. Protein sequence: CASSDGGQGADEQFF.

The V call is TRBV7-2, the J call TRBJ2-7; 13 bases are a match to TRBD2. Trimming removed 5 bases from V and 4 bases from J; junction bases left unmatched: 8. This CDR3 comprises 16 residues. Per the germline V gene, CDR1 is SGHTA and CDR2 is FQGNSA. Here the CDR3 reads CASSRRTSGGSYEQYF. The CDR3 region has the DNA TGTGCCAGCAGCCGTCGGACTAGCGGGGGCTCTTACGAGCAGTACTTC.

The chain combines TRBV5-1 with TRBJ2-3; D possibly corresponds to TRBD2 (7 bases). Germline V gene data show CDR1 as SGHRS and CDR2 as YFSETQ. With 5 bases removed from V and 0 bases from J, the gap between germline ends came to 16 bases. There are 16 residues in the CDR3. In DNA, the CDR3 is TGCGCCAGCAGTCCGCGAGGGGGAGGGAGCACAGATACGCAGTATTTT. It translates to CASSPRGGGSTDTQYF.

The chain joins TRBV10-1 to TRBJ2-7, with 7 bases aligning to TRBD1. The CDR3 totals 20 residues. The germline CDR1 and CDR2 sequences are WNHNN and SYGVQD (reference sequence). V was pared by 5 bases and J by 5 bases, with 27 bases of the junction left unmatched. The CDR3 region has the DNA TGCGCCAGCAGTCCGATGACGACAGGGTACATACCTGATCCCGTCCACGAGCAGTACGTC. It yields the protein CASSPMTTGYIPDPVHEQYV.

The chain links TRBV2 to TRBJ1-2; TRBD1 matches 10 bases. Germline V CDR1 and CDR2: SNHLY, FYNNEI. The junction had 6 bases not matched to a gene; V was cut back by 4 bases and J by 7 bases. The CDR3 consists of 14 residues. CDR3 residues: CASSVEDRGAGYTF. The CDR3 DNA is TGTGCCAGCAGTGTCGAGGACAGGGGGGCTGGCTACACCTTC.

Many counts were recorded for this clone. V gene TRBV6-4 combines with J gene TRBJ2-3, with 11 bases identical to TRBD2. After removal of 2 bases from V and 5 bases from J, the junction contained 0 bases not matched to a gene. Germline CDR1 reads MRHNA; CDR2 reads SNTAGT. The CDR3 totals 14 residues. The CDR3 DNA is TGTGCCAGCAGTGACACTAGCGGGAGAGATACGCAGTATTTT. Its translation is CASSDTSGRDTQYF.

This chain links TRBV5-1 with TRBJ2-3; 10 bases are a match to TRBD2. The junction had 8 bases not matched to a gene; V was cut back by 0 bases and J by 4 bases. Germline V gene lookup returns CDR1 SGHRS and CDR2 YFSETQ. This CDR3 has 17 amino acids. In DNA, the CDR3 is TGCGCCAGCAGCTTGGTTCCTAGCGGGAGTGGTCCAGATACGCAGTATTTT. Translating it yields CASSLVPSGSGPDTQYF. The full variable domain, with the rest looked up from reference TRBV5-1 and TRBJ2-3, is KAGVTQTPRYLIKTRGQQVTLSCSPISGHRSVSWYQQTPGQGLQFLFEYFSETQRNKGNFPGRFSGRQFSNSRSEMNVSTLELGDSALYLCASSLVPSGSGPDTQYFGPGTRLTVL.

The chain combines TRBV18 with TRBJ2-3; maybe TRBD2 (6 bases). V gave up 6 bases and J gave up 2 bases, with 15 bases separating them. CDR3 length: 15 amino acids. The germline V gene has CDR1 KGHSH and CDR2 LQKENI. The CDR3 DNA reads TGTGCCAGCTCGTTTCAGGCGGGACCCACAGATACGCAGTATTTT. It translates to CASSFQAGPTDTQYF.

The J gene is TRBJ1-2, the V gene TRBV6-1; 10 bases are a match to TRBD1. Germline CDR1 MNHNS, CDR2 SASEGT. After removal of 4 bases from V and 5 bases from J, the junction contained 10 bases not matched to a gene. This CDR3 has 16 residues. CDR3 DNA: TGTGCCAGCAGTGCGGAGACAGGGGGCGAAGATTATGGCTACACCTTC. It encodes CASSAETGGEDYGYTF.

V usage is TRBV5-1 and J usage is TRBJ2-5; D is possibly TRBD1 (7 bases). With 2 bases removed from V and 9 bases from J, the gap between germline ends came to 11 bases. The CDR3 has 12 amino acids. Germline assignment: CDR1 SGHRS and CDR2 YFSETQ. Written as DNA, the CDR3 is TGCGCCAGCAGCTTCGACAGGGAGGCCCAGTACTTC. It is translated as CASSFDREAQYF.

The J gene is TRBJ1-2, the V gene TRBV23-1; 8 nucleotides align to TRBD1. TRBV23-1 is noted as an ORF with a role that remains uncertain. The CDR3 has 17 residues. After removal of 10 bases from V and 0 bases from J, the junction contained 16 bases not matched to a gene. The CDR3 sequence: CATSSHRDRTSNYGYTF. The CDR3 bases are TGCGCCACCTCATCTCACCGGGACAGGACATCTAACTATGGCTACACCTTC.

This chain connects TRBV18 to TRBJ2-1; D uncertain. The CDR3 is 14 residues long. The germline CDR1 and CDR2 sequences are KGHSH and LQKENI. Trimming removed 7 bases at V and 2 bases at J, with 12 bases between. The DNA of the CDR3 is TGTGCCAGCTTCCCCCTGGCAGCCTACAATGAGCAGTTCTTC. It specifies CASFPLAAYNEQFF.

The chain couples TRBV5-1 to TRBJ2-5, with D possibly being TRBD1 (6 bases). The CDR3 has 15 residues. CDR1 SGHRS and CDR2 YFSETQ come from the germline V gene. The V and J ends lost 5 bases and 5 bases respectively, with 19 bases between them. This chain's CDR3 is CASRPQTGPGETQYF. CDR3 in DNA: TGCGCCAGCAGGCCCCAGACAGGCCCAGGGGAGACCCAGTACTTC.

The rearrangement joins TRBV7-9 to TRBJ2-5; 15 bases align to TRBD2. The CDR3 runs 18 residues. Germline CDR1 SEHNR, CDR2 FQNEAQ (reference sequence). The V and J ends lost 5 bases and 2 bases, in that order; junction bases with no gene match: 9. The CDR3 protein is CASSQGLAGGPWQETQYF. CDR3 sequence (DNA): TGTGCCAGCAGCCAAGGACTAGCGGGGGGGCCGTGGCAAGAGACCCAGTACTTC.

The chain couples TRBV2 to TRBJ2-2; 8 bases align to TRBD1. V trimming: 3 bases; J trimming: 5 bases; junction bases outside the gene matches: 14. The CDR3 extends over 18 amino acids. CDR1 and CDR2 from the germline V gene are SNHLY and FYNNEI. The CDR3: CASSDLPRNRGETGELFF. CDR3 nucleotides: TGTGCCAGCAGTGATCTCCCACGGAACAGGGGGGAAACCGGGGAGCTGTTTTTT.

The sample holds one count of this clone. The V and J genes are TRBV19 and TRBJ2-1, with D perhaps matching TRBD2 (5 bases). V lost 3 bases and J lost 15, with 12 bases in between. The CDR3 contains 11 residues. Per the germline V gene, CDR1 is LNHDA and CDR2 is SQIVND (reference sequence). The CDR3 loop reads CASSISDLLFF. CDR3 DNA: TGTGCCAGTAGTATCTCGGACTTGTTGTTCTTC.

The V and J genes are TRBV19 and TRBJ2-1, with 9 bases that match TRBD1. V was clipped by 4 bases and J by 6 bases; unmatched bases: 10. CDR3 length equals 16 residues. CDR1 is LNHDA, CDR2 SQIVND, per germline (reference sequence). The CDR3 region has the DNA TGTGCCAGTAGTAGTCGGACAGGGGCCGGACTCAATGAGCAGTTCTTC. Translation gives CASSSRTGAGLNEQFF.

The genes are TRBV6-6 and TRBJ1-1, with D unclear. Germline loops: CDR1 MNHNY, CDR2 SVGAGI (reference sequence). With 2 bases removed from V and 1 base from J, the gap between germline ends came to 8 bases. This CDR3 is 14 amino acids long. CDR3: CASSYRESNTEAFF. In DNA form, the CDR3 reads TGTGCCAGCAGTTACAGGGAGTCGAACACTGAAGCTTTCTTT.

This clone appeared a single time. This sequence joins TRBV7-2 and TRBJ2-6, with TRBD2 matching 10 bases. V was pared by 5 bases and J by 0 bases, with 10 bases of the junction left unmatched. The germline CDR1 and CDR2 sequences are SGHTA and FQGNSA. This CDR3 is 19 amino acids long. CDR3 amino acids: CASSGRGLAVASGANVLTF. The CDR3 region has the DNA TGTGCCAGCAGCGGACGTGGACTAGCGGTGGCCTCTGGGGCCAACGTCCTGACTTTC.

This chain connects TRBV28 to TRBJ2-7, with D possibly being TRBD2 (6 bases). The germline V gene encodes CDR1 MDHEN and CDR2 SYDVKM. This CDR3 comprises 13 residues. Trimming removed 11 bases at V and 3 bases at J, with 17 bases between. CDR3 amino acids: CASKTGTDYEQYV. CDR3 in DNA: TGTGCCTCAAAGACGGGGACTGACTACGAGCAGTACGTC.

The chain joins TRBV2 to TRBJ2-2, with a weak D call TRBD2 (6 bases). Germline CDR1 and CDR2: SNHLY and FYNNEI. V lost 3 bases and J lost 4, with 9 bases in between. CDR3 length: 14 residues. The CDR3 sequence: CASSDGGSTGELFF. The CDR3 nucleotides are TGTGCCAGCAGTGACGGGGGTAGCACCGGGGAGCTGTTTTTT. The variable domain in full, completed from reference TRBV2 and TRBJ2-2, reads EPEVTQTPSHQVTQMGQEVILRCVPISNHLYFYWYRQILGQKVEFLVSFYNNEISEKSEIFDDQFSVERPDGSNFTLKIRSTKLEDSAMYFCASSDGGSTGELFFGEGSRLTVL.

This clone was seen a handful of times. CDR3 loop: CASKPLSGNTIYF. The DNA for the CDR3 is TGTGCCAGTAAGCCTCTCTCTGGAAACACCATATATTTT. The rearrangement links TRBV19 to TRBJ1-3; D gene ambiguous. V gave up 7 bases and J gave up 0 bases, with 7 bases separating them. The germline V gene has CDR1 LNHDA and CDR2 SQIVND (reference sequence). The CDR3 covers 13 residues. The full variable domain, with the rest looked up from reference TRBV19 and TRBJ1-3, is DGGITQSPKYLFRKEGQNVTLSCEQNLNHDAMYWYRQDPGQGLRLIYYSQIVNDFQKGDIAEGYSVSREKKESFPLTVTSAQKNPTAFYLCASKPLSGNTIYFGEGSWLTVV.

This chain joins TRBV6-1 and TRBJ1-1; D unclear. Trimming left V 6 bases short and J 3 bases short, with 14 bases between. The CDR3 spans 14 residues. Germline assignment: CDR1 MNHNS and CDR2 SASEGT. This CDR3 reads CASRSTNRDTEAFF. Written as DNA, the CDR3 is TGTGCCAGCAGATCAACGAACCGGGACACTGAAGCTTTCTTT.

The genes are TRBV7-8 and TRBJ1-3; D is unclear. The germline gives CDR1 SGHVS, CDR2 FQNEAQ. V shed 6 bases and J shed 2 bases, with 5 bases lying between them. The CDR3 covers 12 residues. CDR3 region: CASRPAGNTIYF. The CDR3, as DNA: TGTGCCAGCAGACCAGCTGGAAACACCATATATTTT.

This clone was seen more than once but under ten times. The genes are TRBV7-9 and TRBJ2-7, with TRBD2 matching over 7 bases. V gave up 6 bases and J gave up 3 bases; unmatched junction bases: 11. CDR1 and CDR2 (germline): SEHNR, FQNEAQ (reference sequence). This CDR3 contains 15 residues. The CDR3 DNA sequence: TGTGCCAGCAGTGGGGGGAGGGGATGGTACTACGAGCAGTACTTC. Translated: CASSGGRGWYYEQYF. Filled out from reference TRBV7-9 and TRBJ2-7, the complete variable domain reads DTGVSQNPRHKITKRGQNVTFRCDPISEHNRLYWYRQTLGQGPEFLTYFQNEAQLEKSRLLSDRFSAERPKGSFSTLEIQRTEQGDSAMYLCASSGGRGWYYEQYFGPGTRLTVT.

This clone appeared a single time. V is TRBV5-1 and J is TRBJ2-1; D uncertain. The CDR3 extends over 15 amino acids. Deletions cut 0 bases from V and 8 bases from J, with 15 bases between. The germline V gene has CDR1 SGHRS and CDR2 YFSETQ. In DNA form, the CDR3 reads TGCGCCAGCAGCTTGGCGATTAGTTCGGTGTATGAGCAGTTCTTC. This translates into CASSLAISSVYEQFF. Drawing the rest from reference TRBV5-1 and TRBJ2-1, the complete variable domain is KAGVTQTPRYLIKTRGQQVTLSCSPISGHRSVSWYQQTPGQGLQFLFEYFSETQRNKGNFPGRFSGRQFSNSRSEMNVSTLELGDSALYLCASSLAISSVYEQFFGPGTRLTVL.

This clone is medium-sized (0.01 to 0.1%) in the sample. The CDR3 coding sequence is TGTGCCAGCAGTGAAAACGGGGGGACCACAGATACGCAGTATTTT. Translated, it gives CASSENGGTTDTQYF. The gene calls are TRBV6-4 and TRBJ2-3, with 7 bases fitting TRBD2. The CDR3 runs to 15 residues. In germline, CDR1 is MRHNA, CDR2 SNTAGT. J gave up 2 bases and V 3 bases, and 5 bases lay outside the gene matches.

V usage is TRBV5-1 and J usage is TRBJ1-1; D not resolved. Germline loops: CDR1 SGHRS, CDR2 YFSETQ. V was trimmed by 4 bases and J by 0 bases, leaving 16 bases between them. The CDR3 has 16 amino acids. DNA of the CDR3: TGCGCCAGCAGCATAATGGGCAGTGAGATGAACACTGAAGCTTTCTTT. Protein sequence: CASSIMGSEMNTEAFF.